Reported below is one TCR beta chain. The antigen remains undetermined. A junction boundary mismatches the germline segment, possibly from a read error. The data originate from a study of tumor and adjacent non-tumor tissue in lung cancer. The template was RNA from unsorted bulk tissue. Donors were chemotherapy-naive, newly diagnosed lung cancer surgical patients in China, August–late 2014. CDR1 is SGHDT, CDR2 YYEEEE, per germline. The CDR3 is 16 amino acids. Study-level results: Tumor tissue had significantly higher TCR diversity than normal lung. Tumor repertoires had a smaller top 100 clone share than normal lung.

TCRbeta libraries were built with three rounds of nested PCR, modified from ARM-PCR. TCRdb passed the multiplex PCR reads through MiXCR, listing each CDR3 protein once. This table has 65,000 to 95,000 distinct CDR3 sequences, 55% to 70% appearing once. The chain has TRBV5-6 and TRBJ2-3, with D unresolved. This receptor was obtained from a woman in her 70s with non-small cell lung cancer. Sequencing input: lung tumor tissue. The CDR3 sequence: CDNSPTDGPSTDTQYF. As DNA, the CDR3 is TGTGACAACAGCCCGACGGACGGACCGAGCACAGATACGCAATATTTT.